Shown below are 9 T cell receptor beta chains from a single sample sequenced in a study of cytotoxic CD8 clonotypes in ibrutinib-treated CLL. Measured with immunoSEQ multiplex PCR; TCRdb has only the in-frame clones, and not every one. The sample holds 150,000 or so clones, around three quarters seen once. The sequences come from PBMCs, collected after 12 months of ibrutinib treatment. The receptors here all came from a human donor with chronic lymphocytic leukemia.

The chain employs TRBV7-3 and TRBJ2-7, with 7 bases fitting TRBD1. Germline CDR1 reads SGHTA; CDR2 reads FQGTGA. V was pared by 1 base and J by 1 base, with 4 bases of the junction left unmatched. The CDR3 totals 15 residues. CDR3 nucleotides: TGTGCCAGCAGCTTAATGGGGGACAGTTCCTACGAGCAGTACTTC. Translated: CASSLMGDSSYEQYF.

V is TRBV28 and J is TRBJ2-7, with TRBD2 matching over 10 bases. This CDR3 is built from 15 residues. V shed 3 bases, J shed 2 bases, and the junction held 4 bases outside the gene matches. CDR1 MDHEN and CDR2 SYDVKM come from the germline V gene. The CDR3 DNA is TGTGCCAGCAGTTTCCGCCTAGCGGGGGCCTACGAGCAGTACTTC. This encodes CASSFRLAGAYEQYF.

The V and J genes are TRBV7-3 and TRBJ2-2, with a possible D match to TRBD2 (6 bases). The CDR3 has 14 residues. The germline CDR1 and CDR2 sequences are SGHTA and FQGTGA. The ends were cut back, 5 bases at V and 1 base at J, with 8 bases in the middle. The CDR3 DNA reads TGTGCCAGCAGCGGGACTGTGAACACCGGGGAGCTGTTTTTT. It codes for CASSGTVNTGELFF. Full variable domain (missing parts from reference TRBV7-3 and TRBJ2-2): GAGVSQTPSNKVTEKGKYVELRCDPISGHTALYWYRQSLGQGPEFLIYFQGTGAADDSGLPNDRFFAVRPEGSVSTLKIQRTERGDSAVYLCASSGTVNTGELFFGEGSRLTVL.

The J gene is TRBJ2-1, the V gene TRBV5-1; D unresolved. This CDR3 is 13 amino acids long. Trimming stripped 5 bases from V and 3 bases from J, with 9 bases between. Germline assignment: CDR1 SGHRS and CDR2 YFSETQ. CDR3 sequence: CASSLGVYNEQFF. Here the CDR3 DNA reads TGCGCCAGCAGTCTGGGCGTCTACAATGAGCAGTTCTTC.

The V gene is TRBV9, the J gene TRBJ2-5; the D call may be TRBD1 or TRBD2 (5 bases each). The CDR3 runs 15 residues. Trimming removed 4 bases at V and 4 bases at J, with 17 bases between. Germline assignment: CDR1 SGDLS and CDR2 YYNGEE. The CDR3 loop reads CASSRGEGRGETQYF. DNA of the CDR3: TGTGCCAGCAGCAGAGGGGAAGGGAGAGGAGAGACCCAGTACTTC.

This clone was observed a single time. The CDR3 loop reads CASSSPLSFIRDIQYF. CDR3 DNA: TGTGCCAGCAGCTCCCCCCTGTCCTTTATTAGGGACATTCAGTACTTC. The V gene is TRBV7-9, the J gene TRBJ2-4; D ambiguous. The germline V gene encodes CDR1 SEHNR and CDR2 FQNEAQ (reference sequence). Trimming stripped 4 bases from V and 8 bases from J, with 21 bases between. The CDR3 sequence is 16 residues long.

As concerns this clone: The germline gene is not matched at one end of the junction; a read error may be the cause. The chain carries TRBV5-3 and TRBJ1-2, with D unresolved. TRBV5-3 is reported as an ORF; its role is uncertain. The CDR3 totals 15 residues. CDR3 loop: CASSFVTREEGSYTF. DNA for the CDR3: TGTGCCAGCAGCTTTGTAACCCGGGAAGAGGGAAGCTACACCTTC.

The gene calls are TRBV7-8 and TRBJ1-2; 7 bases match TRBD1. V lost 5 bases and J lost 4; bases outside the gene matches: 4. The CDR3 covers 13 residues. CDR1 SGHVS and CDR2 FQNEAQ come from the germline V gene. CDR3 in amino acids: CASSLGQVYGYTF. The CDR3 DNA is TGTGCCAGCAGCCTAGGACAGGTCTATGGCTACACCTTC.

J is TRBJ2-1 and V is TRBV7-9; tentatively, D is TRBD2 (5 bases). The germline gives CDR1 SEHNR, CDR2 FQNEAQ (reference sequence). There are 17 residues in the CDR3. Trimming removed 3 bases at V and 12 bases at J, with 27 bases between. CDR3 in DNA: TGTGCCAGCAGCTTGGGTTTCCTGTTAATGGACTCGCCGAGGCAGTTCTTC. Translating it yields CASSLGFLLMDSPRQFF.